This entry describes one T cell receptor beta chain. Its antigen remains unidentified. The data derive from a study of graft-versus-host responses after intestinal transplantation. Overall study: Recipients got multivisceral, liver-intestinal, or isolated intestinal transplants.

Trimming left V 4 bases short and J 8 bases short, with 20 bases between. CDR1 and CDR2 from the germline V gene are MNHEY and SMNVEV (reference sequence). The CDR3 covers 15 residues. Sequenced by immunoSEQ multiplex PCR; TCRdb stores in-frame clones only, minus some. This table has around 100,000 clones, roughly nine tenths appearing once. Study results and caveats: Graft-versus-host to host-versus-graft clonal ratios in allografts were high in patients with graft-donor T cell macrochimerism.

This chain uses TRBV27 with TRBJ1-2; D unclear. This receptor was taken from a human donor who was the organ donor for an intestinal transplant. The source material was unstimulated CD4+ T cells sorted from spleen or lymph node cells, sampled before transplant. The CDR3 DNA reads TGTGCCAGCAGTTCCTACCCGGATTATTTGGGGGGCTACACCTTC. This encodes CASSSYPDYLGGYTF.